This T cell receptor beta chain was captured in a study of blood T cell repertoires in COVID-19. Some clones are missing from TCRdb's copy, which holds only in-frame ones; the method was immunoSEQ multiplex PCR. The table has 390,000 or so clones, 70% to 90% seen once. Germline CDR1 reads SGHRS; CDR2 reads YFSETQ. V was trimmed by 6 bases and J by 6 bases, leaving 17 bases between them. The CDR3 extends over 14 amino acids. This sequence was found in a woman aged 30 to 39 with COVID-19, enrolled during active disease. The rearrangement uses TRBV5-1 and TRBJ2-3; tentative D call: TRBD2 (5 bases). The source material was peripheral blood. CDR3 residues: CASTTGTLTDTQYF. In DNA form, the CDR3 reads TGCGCCAGCACAACGGGAACCTTAACGGATACGCAGTATTTT. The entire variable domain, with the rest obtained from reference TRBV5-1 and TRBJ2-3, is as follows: KAGVTQTPRYLIKTRGQQVTLSCSPISGHRSVSWYQQTPGQGLQFLFEYFSETQRNKGNFPGRFSGRQFSNSRSEMNVSTLELGDSALYLCASTTGTLTDTQYFGPGTRLTVL.